A selection of T cell receptor beta chains follows, all from one sample in a study of blood T cell repertoires in COVID-19. This table comes from immunoSEQ multiplex PCR, and its TCRdb copy is limited to in-frame clones, with some not included. This table has some 150,000 clones, 75% to 85% appearing once. Sequencing was carried out using peripheral blood. The origin of the receptors is an older woman with COVID-19, enrolled during active disease. The CDR3 runs from the conserved cysteine through the conserved F or W. The D gene is left open where the match is weak. The listing skips clone size in some rows; elsewhere it reads once, few, many or a size class.

few	TRBV3-1/TRBV3-2	-	TRBJ1-2	TGTGCCAGCAGCCAAGTAGGGGGGGTAACTGGCTACACCTTC	CASSQVGGVTGYTF
-	TRBV5-6	-	TRBJ2-5	TGTGCCAGCAGCGAGGTCAGAGGGGAGACCCAGTACTTC	CASSEVRGETQYF
-	TRBV29-1	TRBD1	TRBJ1-4	TGCAGCGCGGGACAGGGGACTAATGAAAAACTGTTTTTT	CSAGQGTNEKLFF
-	TRBV7-2	TRBD1	TRBJ1-6	TGTGCCAGCAGTCGACAGGGGACTTCACCCCTCCACTTT	CASSRQGTSPLHF
-	TRBV30	TRBD2	TRBJ2-3	TGTGCCTGGAGTGTGGGTAGCGGGGGCAGCACAGATACGCAGTATTTT	CAWSVGSGGSTDTQYF
-	TRBV5-1	-	TRBJ1-1	TGCGCCAGCAGCTTGTTAGGGGTGGGGAACACTGAAGCTTTCTTT	CASSLLGVGNTEAFF
-	TRBV2	-	TRBJ2-1	TGTGCCAGCAGTGGACAGAACAATGAGCAGTTCTTC	CASSGQNNEQFF
-	TRBV9	-	TRBJ1-4	TGTGCCAGCAGCGTAGGCCCCCTCGGTGAAAAACTGTTTTTT	CASSVGPLGEKLFF
-	TRBV5-6	-	TRBJ1-2	TGTGCCAGCAGCCCGCAGGGTGGGAACTATGGCTACACCTTC	CASSPQGGNYGYTF
-	TRBV4-2	-	TRBJ2-1	TGTGCCAGCAGCCAAGCCCTTCTTCAGGGTGCCGGGTTGAGGAATGAGCAGTTCTTC	CASSQALLQGAGLRNEQFF
-	TRBV3-1/TRBV3-2	TRBD1	TRBJ2-2	TGTGCCAGCAGCCAACAGGGGGCCGGCGGGGAGCTGTTTTTT	CASSQQGAGGELFF
-	TRBV29-1	TRBD2	TRBJ2-1	TGCAGCGTTGAACCGCTAGCGGGGGATGAGCAGTTCTTC	CSVEPLAGDEQFF
-	TRBV7-3	TRBD1	TRBJ2-2	TGTGCCAGCGGCAGGGGGACGACCGGGGAGCTGTTTTTT	CASGRGTTGELFF
-	TRBV7-9	TRBD1	TRBJ1-3	TGTGCCAGCAGAAACGACAGGGTTGGTGGAAACACCATATATTTT	CASRNDRVGGNTIYF
-	TRBV5-1	-	TRBJ2-2	TGCGCCAGCAGCCCTTACGGGGACACCGGGGAGCTGTTTTTT	CASSPYGDTGELFF
-	TRBV4-2	TRBD2	TRBJ2-6	TGTGCCAGCAGCCAACGACTAGCGGGGGGGGCTGGGGCCAACGTCCTGACTTTC	CASSQRLAGGAGANVLTF
-	TRBV7-8	TRBD1	TRBJ1-3	TGTGCCAGCAGCCCGTTAAGGACAGGGCCTGACTCTGGAAACACCATATATTTT	CASSPLRTGPDSGNTIYF
-	TRBV7-2	-	TRBJ1-5	TGTGCCAGCAGCTTAGCAGGAGCAGGGAACAATCAGCCCCAGCATTTT	CASSLAGAGNNQPQHF
-	TRBV7-6	TRBD2	TRBJ2-1	TGTGCCAGCAGCTTAACGCGGCGGACTAGCGGGGGGGTGTTGCAGTTCTTC	CASSLTRRTSGGVLQFF
few	TRBV3-1/TRBV3-2	-	TRBJ1-6	TGTGCCAGCAGCCAAGCCCCAGCAGGCTCCAATTCACCCCTCCACTTT	CASSQAPAGSNSPLHF
-	TRBV3-1/TRBV3-2	TRBD1	TRBJ2-3	TGTGCCAGCAGCCCCGGGACAGGCACCGATACGCAGTATTTT	CASSPGTGTDTQYF
-	TRBV4-1	-	TRBJ1-1	TGCGCCAGCAGCCAAGGCACCGGGACTATGAACACTGAAGCTTTCTTT	CASSQGTGTMNTEAFF
-	TRBV18	-	TRBJ1-4	TGTGCCAGCTCACCGGGTACACAGGGTGGAGGAAATGAAAAACTGTTTTTT	CASSPGTQGGGNEKLFF
-	TRBV11-2	-	TRBJ1-3	TGTGCCAGCAGCTTAGTCGGGAGGAGATATGGGAACACCATATATTTT	CASSLVGRRYGNTIYF
-	TRBV29-1	-	TRBJ2-1	TGCAGCGTTGGAGACAGGAGGTCGGATGAGCAGTTCTTC	CSVGDRRSDEQFF
-	TRBV5-1	-	TRBJ1-2	TGCGCCAGCAGCCCTACAGGTCCTTATGGCTACACCTTC	CASSPTGPYGYTF
-	TRBV9	TRBD1	TRBJ1-2	TGTGCCAGCAGCCTGGTCGGGACAGGGGTAGAAGGCTACACCTTC	CASSLVGTGVEGYTF
once	TRBV5-1	TRBD1	TRBJ2-1	TGCGCCAGCAGCACGGGACAGGGGGCAAAAAATGAGCAGTTCTTC	CASSTGQGAKNEQFF
-	TRBV19	-	TRBJ1-2	TGTGCCAGTACCCCGATTGGAGAAATGCTACTAGGCTATGGCTACACCTTC	CASTPIGEMLLGYGYTF
-	TRBV20-1	-	TRBJ2-1	TGCAGTGCTTTACTAGAGGAGCAGTTCTTC	CSALLEEQFF
once	TRBV7-9	TRBD1	TRBJ2-7	TGTGCCAGCAGCCCGACAGGGGCCCGCTCCTACGAGCAGTACTTC	CASSPTGARSYEQYF
-	TRBV28	-	TRBJ1-3	TGTGCCAGCATAATAGGGGGCTCTGGAAACACCATATATTTT	CASIIGGSGNTIYF
once	TRBV7-2	TRBD2	TRBJ2-2	TGTGCCAGCAGCTTGATGGCCAGCGGGGCCTCCGGGGAGCTGTTTTTT	CASSLMASGASGELFF
-	TRBV2	TRBD1	TRBJ1-5	TGTGCCAGCAGCGGACAGGGGGGAAGCAATCAGCCCCAGCATTTT	CASSGQGGSNQPQHF